This T cell receptor beta chain was captured by sequencing in a study of cytomegalovirus exposure and HLA in healthy donors. Study findings and constraints: Rarity marked most TCR sequences, yet some public TCRs occurred in many donors. A subsequent analysis found that TCR clusters from the first cohort also tended to co-occur in the approximately 110 validation repertoires, with approximately 95% of cluster scores above 0. Some TCR beta chains (around 180 of them) were listed as cytomegalovirus-associated.

TCRdb keeps only in-frame clones here, not all; method: immunoSEQ multiplex PCR. The table records 130,000 to 150,000 clones, 90% of them present only once. Germline V gene lookup returns CDR1 MNHNS and CDR2 SASEGT. V lost 7 bases, J lost 5 bases, and 9 bases lay in between. The CDR3 is made up of 11 amino acids. As regards this clone: Antigen specificity is unknown.

This chain connects TRBV6-1 to TRBJ2-7; tentatively, D is TRBD1 (5 bases). Sequencing was done on a sample of PBMCs. This receptor was taken from a woman aged 30 to 39 in good health and CMV-seropositive. CDR3 in amino acids: CASNAGNEQYF. The CDR3 DNA reads TGTGCCAGCAACGCAGGGAACGAGCAGTACTTC.